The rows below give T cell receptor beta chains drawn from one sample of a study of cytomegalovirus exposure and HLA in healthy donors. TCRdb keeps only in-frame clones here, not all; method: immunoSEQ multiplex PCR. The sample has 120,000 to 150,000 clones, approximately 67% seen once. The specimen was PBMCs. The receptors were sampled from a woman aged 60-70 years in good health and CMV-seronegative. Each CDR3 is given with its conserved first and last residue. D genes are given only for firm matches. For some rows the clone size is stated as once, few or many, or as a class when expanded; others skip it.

CDR3 DNA: TGTGCCAGCAGTTGGAACAGGGCAACTGAAGCTTTCTTT
CDR3 protein: CASSWNRATEAFF
clone size: NA
J gene: TRBJ1-1
V gene: TRBV6-5
D gene: NA

CDR3 DNA: TGTGCCAGCAGTTACGACAACAAGAACACTGAAGCTTTCTTT
CDR3 protein: CASSYDNKNTEAFF
clone size: NA
J gene: TRBJ1-1
V gene: TRBV6-5
D gene: NA

CDR3 DNA: TGTGCCAGCAGCCGGACAGTTTACAATGAGCAGTTCTTC
CDR3 protein: CASSRTVYNEQFF
clone size: NA
J gene: TRBJ2-1
V gene: TRBV6-1
D gene: NA

CDR3 DNA: TGTGCCAGCAGTTTATTCCGGGGGACAGGGAACCAGCCCCAGCATTTT
CDR3 protein: CASSLFRGTGNQPQHF
clone size: NA
J gene: TRBJ1-5
V gene: TRBV27
D gene: TRBD1

CDR3 DNA: TGTGCCAGCAGTTCAGGGGGCACAAACGGGGAGCTGTTTTTT
CDR3 protein: CASSSGGTNGELFF
clone size: NA
J gene: TRBJ2-2
V gene: TRBV6-5
D gene: TRBD1

CDR3 DNA: TGTGCCAGCAGCTTGGACAGCTATAGCAATCAGCCCCAGCATTTT
CDR3 protein: CASSLDSYSNQPQHF
clone size: NA
J gene: TRBJ1-5
V gene: TRBV5-5
D gene: NA

CDR3 DNA: TGCGCCAGCAGCTTGAACTTGGCGGGAGGGCCAGATACGCAGTATTTT
CDR3 protein: CASSLNLAGGPDTQYF
clone size: NA
J gene: TRBJ2-3
V gene: TRBV5-1
D gene: TRBD2

CDR3 DNA: TGTGCCAGCAGTTACTCGGAAGGGGCGAATGGCTACACCTTC
CDR3 protein: CASSYSEGANGYTF
clone size: few
J gene: TRBJ1-2
V gene: TRBV6-6
D gene: NA

CDR3 DNA: TGCGCCAGCATCGAGGGGACTAGCGGCACAGATACGCAGTATTTT
CDR3 protein: CASIEGTSGTDTQYF
clone size: NA
J gene: TRBJ2-3
V gene: TRBV10-2
D gene: TRBD2

CDR3 DNA: TGTGCCATCAGAAGCGGGGGTTCAAATAATGAGCAGTTCTTC
CDR3 protein: CAIRSGGSNNEQFF
clone size: NA
J gene: TRBJ2-1
V gene: TRBV10-3
D gene: TRBD2

CDR3 DNA: TGCGCCAGCAGCTTCGGACAGAGCCTTAACGAGCAGTACTTC
CDR3 protein: CASSFGQSLNEQYF
clone size: NA
J gene: TRBJ2-7
V gene: TRBV5-1
D gene: NA

CDR3 DNA: TGTGCCAGCAGCTCCTATGTTCGGGGGGCAATCTCCTACGAGCAGTACTTC
CDR3 protein: CASSSYVRGAISYEQYF
clone size: NA
J gene: TRBJ2-7
V gene: TRBV5-6
D gene: NA

CDR3 DNA: TGTGCCAGCAGGGAGACTAGCGGGGGGGCTGGGACCGGGGAGCTGTTTTTT
CDR3 protein: CASRETSGGAGTGELFF
clone size: few
J gene: TRBJ2-2
V gene: TRBV2
D gene: TRBD2

CDR3 DNA: TGTGCCAGCAGCTCCGGACAGGGGACTCAGCCCCAGCATTTT
CDR3 protein: CASSSGQGTQPQHF
clone size: NA
J gene: TRBJ1-5
V gene: TRBV7-2
D gene: TRBD1

CDR3 DNA: TGCAGCGTTGGGTTTGGGGGGAGACTCACAGATACGCAGTATTTT
CDR3 protein: CSVGFGGRLTDTQYF
clone size: NA
J gene: TRBJ2-3
V gene: TRBV29-1
D gene: NA

CDR3 DNA: TGTGCCAGCAGTTTCCTAAGGACAGGGATAAGGTTAAACTATGGCTACACCTTC
CDR3 protein: CASSFLRTGIRLNYGYTF
clone size: NA
J gene: TRBJ1-2
V gene: TRBV27
D gene: TRBD1

CDR3 DNA: TGTGCCAGCGCGCCCATCCCTAACTATGGCTACACCTTC
CDR3 protein: CASAPIPNYGYTF
clone size: few
J gene: TRBJ1-2
V gene: TRBV2
D gene: NA

CDR3 DNA: TGTTCCAGCGGGAGTGACGGTAGCTCTGGGGCCAACGTCCTGACTTTC
CDR3 protein: CSSGSDGSSGANVLTF
clone size: NA
J gene: TRBJ2-6
V gene: TRBV7-9
D gene: TRBD2

CDR3 DNA: TGTGCCAGCAGCTCCGGGACTAGCGGGGCCACAGATACGCAGTATTTT
CDR3 protein: CASSSGTSGATDTQYF
clone size: few
J gene: TRBJ2-3
V gene: TRBV7-9
D gene: TRBD2

CDR3 DNA: TGTGCCAGTGGACAGCCGTCTGGAAACACCATATATTTT
CDR3 protein: CASGQPSGNTIYF
clone size: NA
J gene: TRBJ1-3
V gene: TRBV6-5
D gene: NA

CDR3 DNA: TGTGCCAGCAGCCGCCCTAGTGGAGCGACGGATGAGCAGTTCTTC
CDR3 protein: CASSRPSGATDEQFF
clone size: once
J gene: TRBJ2-1
V gene: TRBV2
D gene: NA

CDR3 DNA: TGTGCCAGCGGACGCGGAGGATACGCGGGCTATGGCTACACCTTC
CDR3 protein: CASGRGGYAGYGYTF
clone size: NA
J gene: TRBJ1-2
V gene: TRBV7-2
D gene: NA

CDR3 DNA: TGCAGCGTTGAAGGGGGGGTAGGGGGAAACACCATATATTTT
CDR3 protein: CSVEGGVGGNTIYF
clone size: NA
J gene: TRBJ1-3
V gene: TRBV29-1
D gene: NA

CDR3 DNA: TGTGCCAGCAGTGAGGCAGGGCTCTATGGCTACACCTTC
CDR3 protein: CASSEAGLYGYTF
clone size: NA
J gene: TRBJ1-2
V gene: TRBV25-1
D gene: NA

CDR3 DNA: TGCAGCGTTGATGGCCAGGGGTTTTTCCAAGAGACCCAGTACTTC
CDR3 protein: CSVDGQGFFQETQYF
clone size: NA
J gene: TRBJ2-5
V gene: TRBV29-1
D gene: NA

CDR3 DNA: TGTGCCAGCAGCTACAGTACAACTAATGAAAAACTGTTTTTT
CDR3 protein: CASSYSTTNEKLFF
clone size: NA
J gene: TRBJ1-4
V gene: TRBV7-9
D gene: NA

CDR3 DNA: TGCGCCAGCAGCCAACGACAGGGAGAGGTGAACACTGAAGCTTTCTTT
CDR3 protein: CASSQRQGEVNTEAFF
clone size: once
J gene: TRBJ1-1
V gene: TRBV5-1
D gene: TRBD1

CDR3 DNA: TGTGCCAGCAGCTTAGCTAGCGGGAACCCCTACGAGCAGTACTTC
CDR3 protein: CASSLASGNPYEQYF
clone size: NA
J gene: TRBJ2-7
V gene: TRBV7-9
D gene: TRBD2

CDR3 DNA: TGTGCCAGCAGCGAGAGAGGTATATCGGGGAACGGTGGCTACACCTTC
CDR3 protein: CASSERGISGNGGYTF
clone size: NA
J gene: TRBJ1-2
V gene: TRBV21-1
D gene: NA

CDR3 DNA: TGCGCCAGCAGCTTGGGGACAGGGGGCCACTTGAACACCGGGGAGCTGTTTTTT
CDR3 protein: CASSLGTGGHLNTGELFF
clone size: NA
J gene: TRBJ2-2
V gene: TRBV5-1
D gene: TRBD1

CDR3 DNA: TGTGCCAGCAGCCGACTAGGACAGGGGGATTACGAGCAGTACTTC
CDR3 protein: CASSRLGQGDYEQYF
clone size: NA
J gene: TRBJ2-7
V gene: TRBV7-9
D gene: TRBD1